Following are 10 T cell receptor beta chains from one sample sequenced in a study of blood T cells in healthy people across ages. Combining a sample-barcoded 5' primer with a J-beta primer mix, a second PCR ran for roughly 7 to 11 cycles. One entry per CDR3 protein, called by TCRdb with MiXCR from the 5' RACE reads. The table lists about 570,000 distinct CDR3 sequences, about 26% of them singletons. The sequencing sample was made of blood. Receptors were obtained from a woman in her 70s in good health.

The sample holds a few counts of this clonotype. The chain uses TRBV20-1 and TRBJ2-5; D perhaps matches TRBD2 (6 bases). The CDR3 runs 15 residues. V dropped 4 bases and J dropped 11 bases, with 26 bases sitting between them. Germline V gives CDR1 DFQATT, CDR2 SNEGSKA (reference sequence). CDR3 residues: CSATYTSLLPREQYF. For the CDR3, the DNA is TGCAGTGCTACCTACACTAGCCTGCTGCCCCGGGAGCAGTACTTC.

This clonotype showed up many times. The V gene is TRBV2, the J gene TRBJ1-5; D is ambiguous. The V gene's germline CDR1 is SNHLY and CDR2 FYNNEI. V was shortened by 3 bases and J by 0 bases, with 6 bases between the two germline ends. CDR3 length: 14 amino acids. The CDR3 sequence is CASSDLYSNQPQHF. In nucleotides, the CDR3 is TGTGCCAGCAGTGACCTTTATAGCAATCAGCCCCAGCATTTT.

This clonotype was seen more than once but under ten times. The CDR3 loop is CASSLALAGAYNEQFF. In nucleotides, the CDR3 is TGCGCCAGCAGCTTAGCCCTAGCGGGGGCCTACAATGAGCAGTTCTTC. V is TRBV5-1 and J is TRBJ2-1; 10 nucleotides match TRBD2. J was trimmed by 2 bases and V by 2 bases; bases with no gene match: 4. This CDR3 is 16 amino acids long. Germline CDR1 SGHRS, CDR2 YFSETQ.

A note on this clonotype: Mismatch with germline at one junction end may stem from a read error. The chain couples TRBV5-1 to TRBJ2-3; D is ambiguous. The CDR3 covers 12 residues. Germline V gene sequence: CDR1 SGHRS, CDR2 YFSETQ. CDR3 loop: CASAISTDTRYF. CDR3 nucleotide sequence: TGCGCCAGCGCCATTAGCACAGATACGCGGTATTTT.

This clonotype occurred a few times. The chain recombines TRBV5-1 with TRBJ2-1; 10 bases line up with TRBD2. Germline V gives CDR1 SGHRS, CDR2 YFSETQ. CDR3 length: 16 amino acids. Losses at the gene ends were 4 bases for V and 10 bases for J; bases not matched to a gene: 14. The CDR3 loop is CASSIESTKLAGEQFF. As DNA, the CDR3 is TGCGCCAGCAGCATCGAATCAACGAAACTAGCGGGAGAGCAGTTCTTC. The full variable domain, in which reference TRBV5-1 and TRBJ2-1 provide the parts outside the CDR3, is KAGVTQTPRYLIKTRGQQVTLSCSPISGHRSVSWYQQTPGQGLQFLFEYFSETQRNKGNFPGRFSGRQFSNSRSEMNVSTLELGDSALYLCASSIESTKLAGEQFFGPGTRLTVL.

This clonotype was seen a few times. The rearrangement links TRBV20-1 to TRBJ2-1, with D possibly matching TRBD2 (5 bases). From germline, CDR1 is DFQATT and CDR2 SNEGSKA (reference sequence). Trimming cost V 3 bases and J 7 bases, with 10 bases left between them. The CDR3 sequence is 12 residues long. This CDR3 reads CSASQGGNEQFF. For the CDR3, the DNA is TGCAGTGCTAGTCAAGGCGGGAATGAGCAGTTCTTC.

The rearrangement joins TRBV2 to TRBJ2-3; D call uncertain. Between the trimmed V and J ends, which lost 2 bases and 3 bases, there was a span of 12 bases. The germline V gene has CDR1 SNHLY and CDR2 FYNNEI. This CDR3 contains 15 residues. The CDR3 is CASSEWRTRTDTQYF. As DNA, the CDR3 is TGTGCCAGCAGTGAATGGCGGACCAGAACAGATACGCAGTATTTT.

The DNA for the CDR3 is TGTGCCAGCAGCGTGGAACCGGGACAATCTTACGAGCAGTACTTC. It yields the protein CASSVEPGQSYEQYF. V gene TRBV9 combines with J gene TRBJ2-7, with TRBD1 as a possible D gene (6 bases). Deletions cut 2 bases from V and 4 bases from J, with 16 bases between. The CDR3 is 15 residues long. Germline V lookup: CDR1 SGDLS, CDR2 YYNGEE. The full variable domain, rest sourced from reference TRBV9 and TRBJ2-7, is DSGVTQTPKHLITATGQRVTLRCSPRSGDLSVYWYQQSLDQGLQFLIQYYNGEERAKGNILERFSAQQFPDLHSELNLSSLELGDSALYFCASSVEPGQSYEQYFGPGTRLTVT.

The CDR3 is CASSGGTGLYTF. The CDR3 DNA sequence: TGTGCCAGCAGCGGAGGGACAGGTTTATACACCTTC. The chain combines TRBV7-2 with TRBJ1-2; 8 bases match TRBD1. V shed 5 bases and J 11 bases; nucleotides not matched to a gene: 7. The CDR3 sequence is 12 residues long. CDR1 and CDR2 from the germline V gene are SGHTA and FQGNSA.

This chain uses TRBV11-2 with TRBJ2-5; 9 bases line up with TRBD1. This CDR3 is built from 14 residues. V lost 3 bases, J lost 6 bases, and 5 bases stayed unmatched. Germline V gene lookup returns CDR1 SGHAT and CDR2 FQNNGV. Here the CDR3 DNA reads TGTGCCAGCAGCTTTGGGACAGGGACACAGACCCAGTACTTC. This gives the protein CASSFGTGTQTQYF.